This is a list of T cell receptor beta chains from one sample in a study of cytomegalovirus exposure and HLA in healthy donors. Generated by immunoSEQ multiplex PCR, the TCRdb table keeps only in-frame clones and is missing some. The table lists around 190,000 clones, roughly four fifths of them singletons. Sequencing used PBMCs. The receptors were gathered from a man aged 30 to 45 in good health and CMV-seronegative. Each CDR3 is given with its conserved first and last residue. The order of the fields is CDR3 protein, CDR3 DNA, clone size, CDR3 length, D gene, V gene, J gene. D genes are given only for firm matches. Rows give clone size only sometimes, using once, few, many, or a class for an expanded clone.

cdr3_aa: CSVTGGGNTEAFF
cdr3_nt: TGCAGCGTCACAGGGGGCGGGAACACTGAAGCTTTCTTT
clone_size: few
cdr3_length: 13
d_call: TRBD1
v_call: TRBV29-1
j_call: TRBJ1-1

cdr3_aa: CASSFRDTDSYEQYF
cdr3_nt: TGTGCCAGCAGCTTCAGGGACACCGACTCCTACGAGCAGTACTTC
clone_size: once
cdr3_length: 15
d_call: NA
v_call: TRBV9
j_call: TRBJ2-7

cdr3_aa: CASSPEGATQYF
cdr3_nt: TGTGCCAGCAGCCCCGAGGGAGCGACGCAGTACTTC
clone_size: NA
cdr3_length: 12
d_call: NA
v_call: TRBV7-9
j_call: TRBJ2-7

cdr3_aa: CASSHRLAGADEQYF
cdr3_nt: TGCGCCAGCAGCCACCGACTAGCGGGAGCGGACGAGCAGTACTTC
clone_size: NA
cdr3_length: 15
d_call: TRBD2
v_call: TRBV4-1
j_call: TRBJ2-7

cdr3_aa: CASSEVGQANSYEQYF
cdr3_nt: TGTGCCAGCAGTGAAGTGGGACAGGCTAACTCCTACGAGCAGTACTTC
clone_size: once
cdr3_length: 16
d_call: TRBD1
v_call: TRBV25-1
j_call: TRBJ2-7

cdr3_aa: CASSEWGQAPYYEQYF
cdr3_nt: TGTGCCAGCAGTGAATGGGGCCAAGCCCCATACTACGAGCAGTACTTC
clone_size: NA
cdr3_length: 16
d_call: NA
v_call: TRBV25-1
j_call: TRBJ2-7

cdr3_aa: CASSLGVFSGRAGANVLTF
cdr3_nt: TGTGCCAGCAGCTTAGGGGTCTTTAGCGGGAGGGCTGGGGCCAACGTCCTGACTTTC
clone_size: NA
cdr3_length: 19
d_call: TRBD2
v_call: TRBV7-6
j_call: TRBJ2-6

cdr3_aa: CASSSGQAQETQYF
cdr3_nt: TGCGCCAGCAGCTCCGGACAGGCCCAAGAGACCCAGTACTTC
clone_size: NA
cdr3_length: 14
d_call: TRBD1
v_call: TRBV5-1
j_call: TRBJ2-5

cdr3_aa: CASSPGEGTGYGYTF
cdr3_nt: TGTGCCAGCAGCCCCGGGGAGGGGACGGGGTATGGCTACACCTTC
clone_size: NA
cdr3_length: 15
d_call: NA
v_call: TRBV5-4
j_call: TRBJ1-2

cdr3_aa: CASSYPGQGAYNEQFF
cdr3_nt: TGTGCCAGCAGTTACCCAGGACAGGGGGCCTACAATGAGCAGTTCTTC
clone_size: once
cdr3_length: 16
d_call: TRBD1
v_call: TRBV6-5
j_call: TRBJ2-1

cdr3_aa: CAGGTGSTGELFF
cdr3_nt: TGTGCCGGAGGGACAGGAAGCACCGGGGAGCTGTTTTTT
clone_size: NA
cdr3_length: 13
d_call: TRBD1
v_call: TRBV19
j_call: TRBJ2-2

cdr3_aa: CASSFIRGPNEQFF
cdr3_nt: TGTGCCAGCAGCTTCATCAGGGGACCCAATGAGCAGTTCTTC
clone_size: NA
cdr3_length: 14
d_call: NA
v_call: TRBV5-4
j_call: TRBJ2-1

cdr3_aa: CASSVGPGEKLFF
cdr3_nt: TGTGCCAGCAGCGTAGGCCCGGGTGAAAAACTGTTTTTT
clone_size: few
cdr3_length: 13
d_call: NA
v_call: TRBV9
j_call: TRBJ1-4

cdr3_aa: CASSRRQGGTEAFF
cdr3_nt: TGTGCCAGTAGCCGACGACAGGGAGGCACTGAAGCTTTCTTT
clone_size: NA
cdr3_length: 14
d_call: TRBD1
v_call: TRBV19
j_call: TRBJ1-1

cdr3_aa: CAWSVGGQGGNTIYF
cdr3_nt: TGTGCCTGGAGTGTTGGTGGACAGGGTGGAAACACCATATATTTT
clone_size: NA
cdr3_length: 15
d_call: TRBD1
v_call: TRBV30
j_call: TRBJ1-3

cdr3_aa: CASSERVTYEQYF
cdr3_nt: TGCGCCAGCAGTGAGAGAGTGACCTACGAGCAGTACTTC
clone_size: once
cdr3_length: 13
d_call: NA
v_call: TRBV10-1
j_call: TRBJ2-7

cdr3_aa: CASSGQGESYNEQFF
cdr3_nt: TGTGCCAGCAGCGGACAGGGGGAATCCTACAATGAGCAGTTCTTC
clone_size: NA
cdr3_length: 15
d_call: TRBD1
v_call: TRBV9
j_call: TRBJ2-1

cdr3_aa: CASSTTSGRAKNEQFF
cdr3_nt: TGTGCCAGCAGTACCACTAGCGGGAGGGCCAAAAATGAGCAGTTCTTC
clone_size: NA
cdr3_length: 16
d_call: TRBD2
v_call: TRBV27
j_call: TRBJ2-1

cdr3_aa: CASSYGPNQPQHF
cdr3_nt: TGTGCCAGCAGTTACGGCCCGAATCAGCCCCAGCATTTT
clone_size: NA
cdr3_length: 13
d_call: NA
v_call: TRBV6-5
j_call: TRBJ1-5

cdr3_aa: CASRAGTASGNTIYF
cdr3_nt: TGTGCCAGCAGGGCGGGGACAGCCTCTGGAAACACCATATATTTT
clone_size: few
cdr3_length: 15
d_call: TRBD1
v_call: TRBV6-1
j_call: TRBJ1-3

cdr3_aa: CASSSRLASYEQYF
cdr3_nt: TGTGCCAGCAGCTCAAGACTAGCGAGCTACGAGCAGTACTTC
clone_size: few
cdr3_length: 14
d_call: TRBD2
v_call: TRBV5-4
j_call: TRBJ2-7

cdr3_aa: CASSDSDSNQPQHF
cdr3_nt: TGTGCCAGCAGTGACAGTGATAGCAATCAGCCCCAGCATTTT
clone_size: NA
cdr3_length: 14
d_call: NA
v_call: TRBV6-1
j_call: TRBJ1-5

cdr3_aa: CASSFSPPGLARDEQFF
cdr3_nt: TGTGCTAGCAGCTTTAGCCCACCGGGACTAGCGAGGGATGAGCAGTTCTTC
clone_size: once
cdr3_length: 17
d_call: TRBD2
v_call: TRBV7-7
j_call: TRBJ2-1

cdr3_aa: CASSTAGTASYEQYF
cdr3_nt: TGCGCCAGCAGCACCGCCGGGACAGCGTCCTACGAGCAGTACTTC
clone_size: NA
cdr3_length: 15
d_call: TRBD1
v_call: TRBV5-1
j_call: TRBJ2-7

cdr3_aa: CASSPLSRGNTEAFF
cdr3_nt: TGTGCCAGCTCACCACTATCCAGGGGGAACACTGAAGCTTTCTTT
clone_size: NA
cdr3_length: 15
d_call: NA
v_call: TRBV18
j_call: TRBJ1-1

cdr3_aa: CASSLAWDRNEKLFF
cdr3_nt: TGTGCCAGCAGTTTAGCATGGGACAGGAATGAAAAACTGTTTTTT
clone_size: NA
cdr3_length: 15
d_call: TRBD1
v_call: TRBV28
j_call: TRBJ1-4

cdr3_aa: CAISVGNRGTNEKLFF
cdr3_nt: TGTGCCATCAGTGTAGGTAACAGGGGGACTAATGAAAAACTGTTTTTT
clone_size: NA
cdr3_length: 16
d_call: TRBD1
v_call: TRBV10-3
j_call: TRBJ1-4

cdr3_aa: CASSSQGLGGPFGNTIYF
cdr3_nt: TGTGCCAGCAGTTCCCAAGGGCTTGGGGGCCCTTTTGGAAACACCATATATTTT
clone_size: few
cdr3_length: 18
d_call: NA
v_call: TRBV28
j_call: TRBJ1-3

cdr3_aa: CASSLGSSIPEEGYTF
cdr3_nt: TGCGCCAGCAGCTTGGGGTCCTCTATACCCGAGGAAGGCTACACCTTC
clone_size: NA
cdr3_length: 16
d_call: NA
v_call: TRBV5-1
j_call: TRBJ1-2

cdr3_aa: CASSQGVNSYNEQFF
cdr3_nt: TGCGCCAGCAGCCAAGGCGTCAACTCCTACAATGAGCAGTTCTTC
clone_size: NA
cdr3_length: 15
d_call: NA
v_call: TRBV4-1
j_call: TRBJ2-1

cdr3_aa: CASSLVGGRANTGELFF
cdr3_nt: TGTGCCAGCAGCTTGGTTGGCGGGAGGGCCAACACCGGGGAGCTGTTTTTT
clone_size: NA
cdr3_length: 17
d_call: TRBD2
v_call: TRBV5-4
j_call: TRBJ2-2